This T cell receptor (beta chain) was captured in a study of blood T cells in healthy people across ages (dated by TCRdb to between 2014 and 2017). Background on the whole study: In model experiments, roughly one uniquely barcoded TCR beta cDNA molecule per two T cells was captured by template switching. To track age-related changes in TCR beta repertoire diversity, the study relied on deep sequencing normalized with unique cDNA molecular identifiers. The donors were divided into four age groups: young (average approximately 17 years), middle-aged (approximately 39), aged (approximately 59) and long-lived (approximately 74). To avoid experimental bias, donors of different ages were distributed randomly across sequencing lanes. Using the same blood draw, the study looked at two additional independent replicas of 1 million unique cDNA reads for two donors, one aged 18 to 30 and the other aged 80 or older.

In the germline V gene, CDR1 corresponds to SQVTM and CDR2 to ANQGSEA. Measured from the cysteine to the phenylalanine, the CDR3 is 13 residues long. Only CDR3 DNA is held: 39 bases, read in frame from base 1. In its sample, this clonotype was seen a few times. Its recognized antigen is unknown. One junction end does not reproduce the germline sequence, and a read error may be involved. Here is what the overall study found, with its caveats: Because profiling used bulk unsorted PBMCs, naive and antigen-experienced compartments could not be compared conclusively. Donor CMV infection status was unknown, potentially confounding age-related changes in expanded clonotypes. Estimates of total diversity based on one million sequenced T cells were considered lower bounds and underestimates. Compared with the aged group, the long-lived group had more naive CD4+ T cells, fewer expanded clones and increased TCR diversity, a pattern suggesting age selection. As age increased, observed TCR beta diversity per million T cells dropped in a roughly linear way, and a significant reduction was already evident by age about 40. There was a strong correlation between observed TCR beta diversity and the percentage of naive T cells measured by flow cytometry.

Library generation was performed with 5' RACE. The listed sequencing device is Illumina HiSeq 2500. A second PCR of about 7 to 12 cycles was run with a J-beta primer mix and a sample-barcoded 5' primer. A template-switch 5' adaptor carrying 12 random nucleotides introduced a unique molecular identifier onto each TCR beta cDNA molecule. At least 2.5 million CDR3-containing paired-end reads were obtained from each sample. First-strand cDNA synthesis was performed from all RNA using the Mint cDNA synthesis kit, with priming by a TRBC-specific oligonucleotide. Following uracil-DNA glycosylase treatment, all cDNA underwent a first 18-cycle PCR with the universal primers M1SS and BC2_uni_R. Processing in the source paper ran as follows. Each sample was normalized by randomly selecting 1 million high-quality reads, each carrying a distinct molecular identifier. Instead of being binned into consensus sequences, reads that shared molecular identifiers were thrown out. MiTCR, with a Q25 quality threshold and the strictest error-elimination algorithm, was used for CDR3 identification, clonotype clustering and error correction. A nonparametric unseen species model using Euler transformation provided a lower-bound estimate of total TCR beta diversity. TCRdb itself trimmed the public reads at Q25 with fastp, ran MiXCR and retained productive beta chains. Each CDR3 protein gets just one entry, which takes the most common genes and DNA from the rows behind it. These V and J calls are TCRdb output, not the study's own analysis. For this sample the table gives 1.5 million to 2 million distinct CDR3 sequences, of which about 31% were detected only once. The leading ten clones occupy about 11% of the sample.

Systemically healthy Caucasian individuals from Russia, 39 in total and aged 6 to 90 years, were included as donors. Each donor gave around 9.9 milliliters of peripheral blood, collected into EDTA-treated Vacutainer tubes. PBMCs were isolated by Ficoll-Paque density-gradient centrifugation, with at least 7 million obtained per sample. Total RNA, at least 5 micrograms per sample, was extracted from PBMCs with Trizol reagent. For every donor, flow cytometry on a PBMC aliquot measured the percentage of naive CD45RAhigh/CD27high T cells. Here the chain combines TRBV29-1 and TRBJ2-5; the best D guess is TRBD2, with 5 bases matching. Sequencing was performed on blood. This TCR was sampled from a young woman in good health. The bases are TGCAGCGTTGATTCGACGGGGAAAGAGACCCGGTACTTC. Its product reads: CSVDSTGKETRYF.